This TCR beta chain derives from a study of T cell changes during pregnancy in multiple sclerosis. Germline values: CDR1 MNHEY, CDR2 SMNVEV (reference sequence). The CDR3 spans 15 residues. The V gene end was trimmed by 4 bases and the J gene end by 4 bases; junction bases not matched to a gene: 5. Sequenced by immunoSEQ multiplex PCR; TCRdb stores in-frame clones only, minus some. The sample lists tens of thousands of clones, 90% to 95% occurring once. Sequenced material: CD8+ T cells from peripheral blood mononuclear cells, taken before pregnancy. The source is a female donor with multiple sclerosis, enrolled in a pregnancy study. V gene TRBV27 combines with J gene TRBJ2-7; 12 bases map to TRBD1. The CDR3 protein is CASSSRDRGLYEQYF. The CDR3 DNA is TGTGCCAGCAGTTCCCGGGACAGGGGGCTGTACGAGCAGTACTTC.